What follows is one T cell receptor beta chain and its context. Its specificity is not known. The sample is drawn from a study of vaccination effects on CD4 cells after COVID-19. Study-wide results and limits: Healthy vaccine recipients' vaccine-induced clones were almost all SARS-CoV-2 mono-reactive.

After around ten days in culture, the CD4+ T cells were isolated. The study found no prior SARS-CoV-2 infection in the vaccine recipients, who tested negative for nucleocapsid antibodies. This CDR3 contains 16 residues. V was clipped by 4 bases and J by 4 bases; unmatched bases: 5. CDR1 and CDR2 (germline): SGHNT, YYREEE (reference sequence). This table comes from immunoSEQ multiplex PCR, and its TCRdb copy is limited to in-frame clones, with some not included. The data contain around 46,000 clones, about 67% of them singletons. The origin of this receptor is a human donor who received a COVID-19 vaccine. This sequence joins TRBV5-4 and TRBJ2-1; TRBD2 aligns across 13 bases. Sample: CD4+ T cells from PBMCs cultured without peptide, taken before COVID-19 vaccination. The CDR3 nucleotides are TGTGCCAGCAGCGCCGGGACTAGCGGGGTGTACAATGAGCAGTTCTTC. Its translation is CASSAGTSGVYNEQFF.